This T cell receptor (beta chain) was profiled in a study of technical replicates of blood from a few donors. Germline V lookup: CDR1 MDHEN, CDR2 SYDVKM. With 1 base clipped from V and 0 bases from J, the junction kept 5 bases outside the gene matches. This CDR3 region has 16 residues. Libraries were prepared by immunoSEQ multiplex PCR; TCRdb keeps only in-frame clonotypes and omits some of them. Of about 80,000 clones in the sample, 95% to 98% were seen once. Material: T cells isolated from PBMCs. This chain joins TRBV28 and TRBJ2-7; 8 bases are a match to TRBD2. The receptor comes from a human donor in good health. CDR3 amino acids: CASSLLASGFSYEQYF. The CDR3 nucleotides are TGTGCCAGCAGTTTATTGGCTAGCGGGTTCTCCTACGAGCAGTACTTC.